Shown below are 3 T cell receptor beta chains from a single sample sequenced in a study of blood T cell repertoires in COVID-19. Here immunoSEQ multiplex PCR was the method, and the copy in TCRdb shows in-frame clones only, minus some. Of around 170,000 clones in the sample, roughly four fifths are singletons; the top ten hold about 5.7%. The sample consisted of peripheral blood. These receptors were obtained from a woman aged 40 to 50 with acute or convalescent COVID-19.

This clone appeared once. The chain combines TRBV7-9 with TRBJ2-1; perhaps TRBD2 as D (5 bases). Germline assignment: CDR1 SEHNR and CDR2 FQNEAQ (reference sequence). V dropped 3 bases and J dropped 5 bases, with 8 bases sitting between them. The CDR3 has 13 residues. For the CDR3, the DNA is TGTGCCAGCAGCTTCGGAGCGGACAATGAGCAGTTCTTC. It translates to CASSFGADNEQFF.

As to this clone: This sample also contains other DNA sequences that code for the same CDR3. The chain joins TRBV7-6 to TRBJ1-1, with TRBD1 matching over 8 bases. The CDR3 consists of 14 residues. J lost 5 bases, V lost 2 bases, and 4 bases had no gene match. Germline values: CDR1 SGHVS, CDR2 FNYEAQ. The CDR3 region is CASSLNRGSTEAFF. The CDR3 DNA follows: TGTGCCAGCAGCTTAAACAGGGGGAGTACTGAAGCTTTCTTT.

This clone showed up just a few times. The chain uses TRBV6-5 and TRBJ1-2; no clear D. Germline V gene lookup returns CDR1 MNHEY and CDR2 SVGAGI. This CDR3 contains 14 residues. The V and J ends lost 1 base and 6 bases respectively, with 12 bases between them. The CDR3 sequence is CASSYWRGRDGYTF. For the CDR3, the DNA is TGTGCCAGCAGTTACTGGCGGGGTCGGGATGGCTACACCTTC.